The subject of this entry is one TCR beta chain. What antigen it recognizes has not been identified. Base qualities were left out, and no much larger clone turns up one base away. The data are from a study of blood T cell repertoires in COVID-19 (TCRdb year 2020). Describing the broader study: Samples covering the acute and convalescent phases of COVID-19 were provided by collaborators in the United States, Italy and Spain. The prospective study material was composed of cDNA or gDNA derived from T cells, B-cell-depleted T cells, or PBMCs. Sample metadata almost always included a de-identified subject ID, COVID-19 status, age in years and sex. The samples were drawn from the first 160 participants of the ongoing ImmuneRACE study and from 1,254 subjects provided by 6 global collaborators. The repertoires were released in a freely available public database meant as a resource for research on the immune response to SARS-CoV-2. Subjects who had been exposed to COVID-19, were actively infected with it, or had recovered from it provided the deeply sampled blood TCRbeta repertoires that made up the dataset. Where HLA class I and class II types were available, the types were taken from metadata supplied by the sample provider, not from assay-based typing. Beyond this particular receptor, the publication reports: The quantity of clinical and demographic metadata differed by source and by participant and was supplied without curation.

Each collaborating institution followed its own protocols to collect whole blood in K2EDTA tubes. Collaborator samples were shipped for TCRbeta analysis as frozen whole blood, isolated PBMCs, or DNA extracted from either sample type. TCRbeta CDR3 regions were amplified from genomic DNA using the immunoSEQ Assay, a bias-controlled multiplex PCR. Per the original workflow: Nucleated cell counts per sample were estimated from amplification of reference gene primers within the assay. To quantify the absolute abundance of each unique TCRbeta CDR3 rearrangement, sequence reads were collapsed and filtered. For each sample, productive Simpson clonality was calculated as the square root of Simpson's diversity index across productive rearrangements. The table was pulled from immuneACCESS by TCRdb, which kept in-frame rearrangements only. Such tables lose some clones; where checked, under half of the loss comes from unresolved V genes, and the rest has no known cause. Clone size and V and J calls were adopted from that table, with D and trimming inferred from the DNA. This sample is represented by about 110,000 clones; about two thirds of them were singletons. The biggest ten clones account for under 0.95% of the sample.

Counted from cysteine to phenylalanine, this CDR3 has 14 amino acids. Of all the DNA, just the CDR3 is kept, 42 bases in frame from base 1. Between the V and J ends, shortened by 6 bases and 0 bases respectively, the junction contains 9 bases. CDR1 and CDR2 (SNHLY, FYNNEI) derive from the germline V gene. The receptor was isolated from a human donor with acute or convalescent COVID-19. The donor label of this sample is uncertain. Sequencing was performed on peripheral blood. This receptor chain uses TRBV2 and TRBJ1-5, and the D gene may be TRBD1, 5 bases matching. At the DNA level, the sequence is TGTGCCAGCAGCCGACAGAATAGCAATCAGCCCCAGCATTTT. Its coded protein is CASSRQNSNQPQHF.